This TCR beta chain stems from a study of CD8 T cells in ankylosing spondylitis (dated by TCRdb to about 2017). For context, the study as a whole: T cell receptor beta repertoires were profiled in healthy donors and ankylosing spondylitis patients so that disease-linked TCR variants could be found. In total, the full study cohort was made up of over a hundred healthy donors and some 26 ankylosing spondylitis patients. Samples of peripheral blood were taken, and for ankylosing spondylitis patients, synovial fluid was collected as well.

CDR1 and CDR2, looked up from the germline V gene, are SGHRS and YFSETQ. From cysteine to phenylalanine, the CDR3 is 15 amino acids long. Only the CDR3 DNA stays, 45 bases, in frame from base 1. V drops 4 bases and J drops 5 bases, leaving 18 bases in between. Study-wide findings and limitations: Blood from ankylosing spondylitis patients appeared to be characterized by a TCR beta motif composed of eight highly homologous amino acid variants. Some motif variants were previously reported in synovial fluid and blood of reactive arthritis patients, suggesting common disease-initiation mechanisms. According to the report, matched synovial fluid samples from ankylosing spondylitis patients were significantly enriched for the disease-linked clones. A CD8+ phenotype was shown by the disease-linked clones, which were found at relatively low frequencies in peripheral blood.

This clonotype was seen at least ten times. This receptor's antigen is unknown. Nothing much larger sits one base from this clone, and base qualities are not available. For sequencing, an Illumina HiSeq 2500 was employed. Quantitative 5'-RACE with molecular barcodes was the method used to prepare the TCR beta libraries. The study's own analysis went as follows. A new computational method based on a probabilistic model of VDJ rearrangement was used to identify disease-linked TCR variants. TCRdb reprocessed the public reads (quality trimming at Q25 with fastp, clone calling with MiXCR) and kept in-frame beta chains. Under each unique CDR3 protein, matching rows form one entry showing the most common genes and DNA. These V and J calls are TCRdb output, not the study's own analysis. This sample has 150,000 to 200,000 distinct CDR3 sequences in its table, and roughly 20% of those were observed once. Approximately 4.3% of the sample comes from the top ten.

The chain couples TRBV5-1 to TRBJ2-5; the D gene is perhaps TRBD1, on 6 matching bases. The clonotype comes from a male donor aged 5 to 30 with ankylosing spondylitis or in good health (not recorded which). Donor details come from another sample of the same person, matched by shared clones. The specimen sequenced was blood, either unsorted or a sorted T cell fraction (not recorded which). CDR3 reads: CASSGGRGSWETQYF. The nucleotide sequence reads TGCGCCAGCAGCGGTGGCAGGGGAAGTTGGGAGACCCAGTACTTC.